Listed below are T cell receptor beta chains from one sample, sequenced in a study of CD8 T cells in Susac syndrome. TCRdb redid the calling of the immunoSEQ multiplex PCR reads with MiXCR, one entry per CDR3 protein. Among approximately 130,000 distinct CDR3 sequences listed, 91% were seen once. Sequenced: CD8+ T cells from PBMCs. The receptors originated from a human donor with multiple sclerosis. The CDR3 runs from the conserved cysteine through the conserved F or W.

V | CDR3
TRBV27 | CASSHTGTTNEQFF
TRBV4-1 | CASSQDQTSGMHEQFF
TRBV29-1 | CSVEAGVSDTQYF
TRBV11-2 | CASSWGEDIQYF
TRBV29-1 | CSVEASLYGYTF
TRBV30 | CAWSSERPRGAFF
TRBV4-1 | CASSQKKGAGQPQHF
TRBV12-3/TRBV12-4 | CASGPVMAGELFF
TRBV3-1 | CASSSPPQNEQYF
TRBV20-1 | CSVDRDYGYTF
TRBV20-1 | CSAPRGYYGYTF
TRBV29-1 | CSGSGQGMDTGELFF
TRBV28 | CASSTGYEQYF
TRBV4-1 | CASSQSDRVNTEAFF
TRBV28 | CASSREGEDYGYTF
TRBV2 | CASSRPGTAQETQYF
TRBV20-1 | CSARANTGTRQPQHF
TRBV12-5 | CASGLSSIGVHTQYF
TRBV7-9 | CASGGLAGYGYTF
TRBV12-3/TRBV12-4 | CASSFLLSGQAFNEQFF
TRBV30 | CAWGDSYNEQFF
TRBV24-1 | CATSDLGASGNEQFF
TRBV5-4 | CASSLPPSTEAFF
TRBV10-2 | CASTQGANYGYTF
TRBV12-5 | CASAPTVIWSEQYF
TRBV20-1 | CSARPKIHTEAFF
TRBV4-2 | CASSPGLQADTQYF
TRBV30 | CASTMFSGNTIYF
TRBV27 | CASSSLAGEETQYF
TRBV29-1 | CSVEERSGGPMNTEAFF
TRBV28 | CASSLLGLASTGELFF
TRBV6-5 | CASSYVGHNEQFF
TRBV6-2/TRBV6-3 | CASSLAGVRGEQFF
TRBV29-1 | CSVDTQAYPQETQYF
TRBV29-1 | CSVTGDTGELFF
TRBV6-2/TRBV6-3 | CASSYGPSRTQYF
TRBV2 | CASSEAGRGDEQFF
TRBV20-1 | CSAFPDEGDLIRYEQYF
TRBV30 | CAWSHVGTEAFF
TRBV11-1 | CASGNLDTDTQYF
TRBV29-1 | CSVKSGIQETQYF
TRBV20-1 | CSASWRYEQYF
TRBV27 | CASSLGAGGNQPQHF
TRBV28 | CASSLSPRTGLYEQYF
TRBV27 | CASSLVDREYEQFF
TRBV19 | CASSILLADTQYF
TRBV19 | CASRGIQGWENIQYF
TRBV5-1 | CASSSRQGETEAFF
TRBV29-1 | CSVECRGEQPQHF
TRBV7-9 | CASSLALTYGYTF
TRBV4-2 | CASSAQRDGGLSSGNTIYF
TRBV21-1 | CASTTGNEQFF
TRBV6-5 | CASSYSTLPNTGELFF